This TCR beta chain was recovered during a study of cytomegalovirus exposure and HLA in healthy donors (dated by TCRdb to about 2017). As for the study more broadly: In an earlier analysis of some 550 of the donors, around 290 Gb of sequence data and some 100 million unique TCR beta sequences from approximately 180 million T cells were reported. An early release covering more than 500 HLA-typed donors comprised about 310 gigabases of sequencing data and about 90 million unique TCR sequences. Of the approximately 400 genotyped donors, 65% to 90% fell in the genetic ancestry cluster associated with self-reported Caucasian donors. The study aimed to test whether cataloging public T cell receptors could reveal signatures of past pathogen exposure. Using immunosequencing, the study profiled T cell repertoires from 500 to 800 subjects and related those repertoires to cytomegalovirus serostatus. Besides the first cohort of 500 to 700 subjects, a separate validation cohort made up of 120 different subjects was used. The study combined high-throughput TCR immunosequencing, statistical association of individual TCRs with disease status, and machine learning to predict cytomegalovirus infection status. A later analysis re-examined previously published TCR beta repertoires from about 700 donors and added high-resolution HLA genotyping to investigate patterns of TCR occurrence. Rather than drawing on any new phenotypic data, the later analysis identified candidate immune exposures from TCR beta sequences and the way those sequences occurred across donors. An earlier analysis of several hundred of the donors applied high-throughput TCR beta sequencing to assess whether each TCR beta V gene segment acted as functional or pseudogenic. Alongside the repertoire data, information on donor age, sex, ethnicity and CMV serostatus was compiled. Genome-wide SNP genotypes for about 65% of the roughly 670 donors were used in a later genetic analysis, which treated that subset as a discovery cohort. All discovery cohort repertoires had been generated using a single sequencing platform. HLA typing included class I and class II loci at four-digit resolution. Typing coverage differed by locus: A, B, C, DRB1 and DQB1 were typed in roughly 629-630 donors, DQA1 in 500 to 550, DPA1 in some 570, and DPB1 in just under 480. Five DR-DQ haplotypes were treated as single units for association and clustering because of strong linkage in the cohort. Among 300 to 500 genotyped donors of the cohort, an average of about 220,000 unique TCR beta nucleotide sequences was sequenced per donor, of which approximately 19% were non-productive.

About this clone itself: This clone's antigen is unknown. The record has no base qualities; no much larger clone is one base away.

Libraries were constructed by the immunoSEQ multiplex PCR assay. For the multiplex PCR, a mixture combining 60 forward primers for TCR Vbeta segments and 13 reverse primers for TCR Jbeta segments was used. The CDR3 region of rearranged TCR beta genes was amplified from genomic DNA with a multiplex PCR assay. The Illumina HiSeq System was used to sequence the amplified TCR beta libraries as 87-base-pair reads. The paper's data handling went like this. Across the 500 to 700 repertoires, a later analysis counted some 80 million unique TCR beta chains, approximately 10 million of which were shared by at least two donors. Raw reads were error-corrected and collapsed into unique sequences by a nearest-neighbor algorithm in which closely related sequences were merged to remove PCR and sequencing errors. Alignment of CDR3 sequences to IMGT reference sequences was used to assign V, D and J gene segments. For a sequence to be retained, a match of at least six nucleotides was required to both a V gene segment and a J gene segment. A rearrangement was called productive if the CDR3 had no stop codons and remained in frame with V and J, and every other rearrangement was called non-productive. Following IMGT convention, CDR3 was defined as the stretch from the second conserved V-encoded cysteine to the conserved J-encoded phenylalanine. In an earlier analysis of more than 550 of the donors, sequences lacking an unambiguous match to a single V gene segment were excluded. An earlier analysis of 500 to 700 of the donors classified V segments as functional when productive rearrangements were above 56.7% and as segregating when the standard deviation between donors was above 5%. To diagnose cytomegalovirus status from the catalog of TCR beta chain sequences, a statistical classification framework was built. V and J gene assignment, in a later analysis, came from comparing TCR nucleotide sequences with IMGT/GENE-DB human TR gene sequences. A later analysis assigned CDR3 sequences and most-parsimonious VDJ recombination scenarios with the TCRdist pipeline. In a later analysis, every TCR beta chain was defined by the combination of its CDR3 amino acid sequence and its V-gene family, and reads without a unique V-gene family were dropped. To address suspected cross-contamination and a sequencing artifact, a later analysis removed approximately 590 highly shared, low-generation-probability nucleotide sequences. A later analysis calculated a clonal expansion index for each public chain from normalized within-repertoire ranks of inferred template counts. A later analysis computed generation probabilities with a VDJ recombination model fitted to out-of-frame rearrangements, and checked the results against IGoR. In a later analysis, hypergeometric tests were used to score TCR-TCR, TCR-HLA and TCR-CMV co-occurrence, with a repertoire-size bias correction applied to TCR pairs. In a later analysis, false discovery rates were estimated by permuting HLA or CMV assignments 20 times. In a later analysis, co-occurring TCRs were grouped using DBSCAN, with TCRdist sequence similarity added in when clustering inside HLA-allele-positive subsets. Repertoires with fewer than 30,000 or more than 120,000 public chains, plus five repertoires with anomalous nucleotide sharing, were excluded from co-occurrence clustering. In TCRdb, the immuneACCESS table is reduced to in-frame sequences with V and J assigned. These tables do not hold every clone; where another copy was compared, an unresolved V gene accounts for under half, and the others remain unexplained. The V and J calls and clone size come from that table; D and trimming were worked out from the DNA. The sample table lists about 160,000 clones, about 85% of them with a count of one. Jointly, the top ten make up 2% to 2.5% of the sample.

In total, about 650 healthy bone marrow donors made up the cohort. Cohort members were all nominally healthy when sampled, although unrecorded immune exposures were likely present. The donor tested CMV seropositive and was one of the 289 seropositive cohort members. A peripheral blood sample was collected from each donor, and TCR beta sequencing was performed on peripheral blood mononuclear cells. Genomic DNA extraction from the blood cell samples was performed with the Qiagen DNeasy Blood Extraction Kit. V is clipped by 5 bases and J by 4 bases, and the sequence between their germline boundaries is 9 bases long. Spanning cysteine to phenylalanine, the CDR3 consists of 13 amino acids. Of all the DNA, just the CDR3 is kept, 39 bases in frame from base 1. From the germline V gene, CDR1 is SGHVS and CDR2 is FNYEAQ. Results and caveats for the whole study, not just this receptor: Three of the identified cytomegalovirus-associated TCR beta chains were confirmed in vitro to be specific for cytomegalovirus antigens. Broadly in line with IMGT annotations, most TCR beta V segments showed up in productive rearrangements about 90% or about 30% of the time in an earlier analysis of 587 of the donors. Correlated functional status among segregating V segments might be attributable to linkage disequilibrium, but an unknown experimental factor could not be ruled out. Assigning TCR associations to individual alleles was difficult when HLA alleles, especially DR and DQ, strongly co-occurred. In a later analysis, most CMV-associated TCR beta chains were found to appear HLA-restricted, with HLA associations seemingly driven largely by CMV exposure. A later genetic analysis reported fewer N-insertions in productive TCRs among donors in an Asian-associated ancestry cluster than the roughly 700-donor mean. A total of fewer than 200 TCR beta chains were listed by the study as associated with cytomegalovirus. The authors suggested that the approach could potentially be extended to other disease states and immunological phenotypes. A later analysis found that TCR association rates varied across HLA loci, with DRB1 alleles showing the most associated TCRs and HLA-C alleles the fewest. A group of highly shared sequence variants was considered likely to be a technical artifact of the sequencing pipeline. For the cohort, immune exposure information was limited to CMV serostatus. The cohort was sequenced for TCR beta chains only, and without alpha or paired-chain data the features that could be detected were limited. Because HLA typing was missing for some donors at each locus, association tests included only the typed subset. V-gene and J-gene trimming of TCR beta chains was associated with a missense DCLRE1C variant in a later genetic analysis, and the association was replicated in an independent cohort. Some IMGT-functional V segments, including TRBV6-2 and TRBV6-3, could not be distinguished by the 87-base-pair reads and were therefore excluded. A later analysis reported that several top co-occurrence clusters appeared linked to parvovirus B19, influenza, CMV and Epstein-Barr virus. Because counts were too low, more than 15 rarely observed V segments, including chromosome 9 orphons, were excluded from the earlier analysis of some 590 of the donors. A later analysis found that HLA-associated TCR beta chains were more clonally expanded and had lower generation probabilities than equally common non-associated chains. At a false discovery rate of 0.05, a later analysis linked approximately 18,000 TCR beta sequences to specific HLA alleles. Roughly uniform sequencing depth across donors was assumed in presence/absence analyses, although this assumption may not hold. While some public TCRs were present in many individuals, most TCR sequences turned up only very rarely across donors. A further reported finding was that TCR beta sequences accurately predicted the HLA-A and HLA-B alleles for most subjects in the first cohort. Cytomegalovirus status was reported to be diagnosed by the classifier with high specificity and sensitivity in both the original and validation cohorts.

The sequenced sample consisted of PBMCs. The chain uses TRBV7-6 and TRBJ2-1; the D segment could be TRBD1, given 5 matching bases. The origin of this receptor is a man younger than 35 in good health and CMV-seropositive. The CDR3 region: CASSPDTYNEQFF. The DNA reads as follows: TGTGCCAGCAGCCCGGACACTTACAATGAGCAGTTCTTC.